This record looks at one T cell receptor (beta chain) sequence and its context. The data belong to a study of T cell changes during pregnancy in multiple sclerosis. Profiled with immunoSEQ multiplex PCR; TCRdb holds only in-frame clones, not every one. The repertoire holds 65,000 to 85,000 clones, with 92% as singletons. V was trimmed by 7 bases and J by 0 bases, leaving 22 bases between them. Germline CDR1 SGDLS, CDR2 YYNGEE. The CDR3 extends over 17 amino acids. The rearrangement uses TRBV9 and TRBJ2-5; a possible D gene is TRBD2 (5 bases). The clonotype originates from a female donor with multiple sclerosis, enrolled in a pregnancy study. This specimen was CD4+ T cells from peripheral blood mononuclear cells, taken after pregnancy. CDR3 residues: CASGQDVGLMNQETQYF. As DNA, the CDR3 is TGTGCCAGCGGGCAGGACGTAGGACTCATGAACCAAGAGACCCAGTACTTC.